This T cell receptor (beta chain) is from a study of cytomegalovirus exposure and HLA in healthy donors. Whole-study findings and limits: Several of the most significant clusters were apparently associated with common viral pathogens in a later analysis. Sequencing likely produced, as an artifact, a cluster of highly shared sequence variants. In vitro assays verified that three CMV-associated chains recognized CMV antigens specifically.

PCR used 60 Vbeta primers and 13 Jbeta primers. In the original processing: Unique TCR beta chains totaled about 73 million in a later count, with 8.5 million to 12 million of them shared. Repertoires were generated with immunoSEQ multiplex PCR, while TCRdb's copy carries only in-frame clones and drops some. V, J and clone size were drawn from that table, and D and trimming were deduced from the DNA. The profile covers around 140,000 clones, with about 79% appearing a single time and less than 2% taken by the ten largest. The V gene end was trimmed by 7 bases and the J gene end by 10 bases; junction bases not matched to a gene: 4. Per germline, CDR1 MGHDK and CDR2 SYGVNS. The CDR3 consists of 12 residues. Concerning this clone: Its antigen is undetermined.

The clonotype originates from a female donor in good health and CMV-seropositive. The chain recombines TRBV25-1 with TRBJ1-6; TRBD1 aligns across 7 bases. Sequencing used PBMCs. The CDR3 DNA sequence: TGTGCCAGCAAACAGGGGTGGTCACCCCTCCACTTT. It encodes CASKQGWSPLHF. Looking up the rest from reference TRBV25-1 and TRBJ1-6 gives the full variable domain: EADIYQTPRYLVIGTGKKITLECSQTMGHDKMYWYQQDPGMELHLIHYSYGVNSTEKGDLSSESTVSRIRTEHFPLTLESARPSHTSQYLCASKQGWSPLHFGNGTRLTVT.